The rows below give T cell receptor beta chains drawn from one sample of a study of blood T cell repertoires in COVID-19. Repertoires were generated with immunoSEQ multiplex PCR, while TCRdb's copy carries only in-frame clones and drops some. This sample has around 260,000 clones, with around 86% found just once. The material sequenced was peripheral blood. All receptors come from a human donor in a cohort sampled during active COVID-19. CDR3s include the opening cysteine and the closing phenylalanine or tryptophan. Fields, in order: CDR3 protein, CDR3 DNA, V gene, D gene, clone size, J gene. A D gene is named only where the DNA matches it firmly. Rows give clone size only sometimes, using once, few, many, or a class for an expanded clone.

cdr3_aa: CASSLSGTAEAFF; cdr3_nt: TGTGCCAGCAGTTTATCGGGGACAGCTGAAGCTTTCTTT; v_call: TRBV27; d_call: TRBD1; clone_size: .; j_call: TRBJ1-1
cdr3_aa: CASSPNPGETQYF; cdr3_nt: TGTGCCAGCTCACCAAATCCGGGAGAGACCCAGTACTTC; v_call: TRBV18; d_call: .; clone_size: .; j_call: TRBJ2-5
cdr3_aa: CASRRTSGRTHEQYF; cdr3_nt: TGTGCCAGCAGGAGGACTAGCGGGAGGACCCACGAGCAGTACTTC; v_call: TRBV11-2; d_call: TRBD2; clone_size: .; j_call: TRBJ2-7
cdr3_aa: CASSTTSRGNYEQYF; cdr3_nt: TGTGCCAGCAGTACTACTTCCCGGGGTAACTACGAGCAGTACTTC; v_call: TRBV6-5; d_call: .; clone_size: .; j_call: TRBJ2-7
cdr3_aa: CASSQRRELARGTFF; cdr3_nt: TGCGCCAGCAGCCAACGGCGGGAGCTCGCTCGGGGGACGTTCTTC; v_call: TRBV4-3; d_call: TRBD2; clone_size: .; j_call: TRBJ2-1
cdr3_aa: CASSSLRQADEAFF; cdr3_nt: TGCGCCAGCAGCTCCCTCCGACAGGCCGATGAAGCTTTCTTT; v_call: TRBV5-1; d_call: .; clone_size: .; j_call: TRBJ1-1
cdr3_aa: CASRKDRTSVQPQHF; cdr3_nt: TGTGCCAGCAGGAAGGACAGAACAAGCGTTCAGCCCCAGCATTTT; v_call: TRBV2; d_call: .; clone_size: .; j_call: TRBJ1-5
cdr3_aa: CASSAQGTTMSGQFF; cdr3_nt: TGTGCCAGCAGTGCGCAGGGGACTACAATGAGTGGGCAGTTCTTC; v_call: TRBV6-4; d_call: .; clone_size: .; j_call: TRBJ2-1
cdr3_aa: CASSQAGDKNIQYF; cdr3_nt: TGCGCCAGCAGCCAAGCAGGGGACAAAAACATTCAGTACTTC; v_call: TRBV4-1; d_call: .; clone_size: .; j_call: TRBJ2-4
cdr3_aa: CASSLLPSGSEGTDTQYF; cdr3_nt: TGCGCCAGCAGCTTGCTTCCTAGCGGGAGTGAGGGCACAGATACGCAGTATTTT; v_call: TRBV5-1; d_call: TRBD2; clone_size: .; j_call: TRBJ2-3
cdr3_aa: CASSLRRASTDTQYF; cdr3_nt: TGTGCCAGCAGCTTACGGAGGGCTAGCACAGATACGCAGTATTTT; v_call: TRBV13; d_call: .; clone_size: .; j_call: TRBJ2-3
cdr3_aa: CASSVAPTGDQPQHF; cdr3_nt: TGTGCCAGCAGCGTAGCCCCCACAGGGGATCAGCCCCAGCATTTT; v_call: TRBV9; d_call: TRBD1; clone_size: .; j_call: TRBJ1-5
cdr3_aa: CASSGTSGTYEQYF; cdr3_nt: TGTGCCAGTTCGGGGACTAGCGGCACCTACGAGCAGTACTTC; v_call: TRBV19; d_call: TRBD2; clone_size: .; j_call: TRBJ2-7
cdr3_aa: CASQNPGLAGGPGELFF; cdr3_nt: TGTGCCAGCCAAAACCCGGGACTAGCGGGAGGGCCCGGGGAGCTGTTTTTT; v_call: TRBV7-8; d_call: TRBD2; clone_size: .; j_call: TRBJ2-2
cdr3_aa: CASSQLRGLSTGELFF; cdr3_nt: TGCGCCAGCAGCCAACTACGAGGGTTATCCACCGGGGAGCTGTTTTTT; v_call: TRBV4-1; d_call: .; clone_size: once; j_call: TRBJ2-2
cdr3_aa: CASQYSSGNQPQHF; cdr3_nt: TGTGCCAGCCAATACAGCAGTGGCAATCAGCCCCAGCATTTT; v_call: TRBV2; d_call: .; clone_size: .; j_call: TRBJ1-5
cdr3_aa: CASSLGGQGNYGYTF; cdr3_nt: TGTGCCAGCAGCTTAGGCGGACAGGGAAACTATGGCTACACCTTC; v_call: TRBV7-8; d_call: TRBD1; clone_size: .; j_call: TRBJ1-2
cdr3_aa: CASSPGLGGSLYNEQFF; cdr3_nt: TGTGCCAGCTCACCGGGTCTAGGCGGGAGCCTCTACAATGAGCAGTTCTTC; v_call: TRBV18; d_call: TRBD2; clone_size: .; j_call: TRBJ2-1
cdr3_aa: CASSLAGTGVQREQFF; cdr3_nt: TGCGCCAGCAGCTTGGCTGGGACAGGGGTTCAGCGGGAGCAGTTCTTC; v_call: TRBV5-1; d_call: TRBD1; clone_size: .; j_call: TRBJ2-1
cdr3_aa: CASSLSRGAADTQYF; cdr3_nt: TGTGCCAGCAGTCTCAGTAGGGGCGCCGCAGATACGCAGTATTTT; v_call: TRBV6-5; d_call: .; clone_size: .; j_call: TRBJ2-3
cdr3_aa: CASSSPGAFTDTQYF; cdr3_nt: TGTGCCAGTAGCTCCCCAGGGGCCTTCACAGATACGCAGTATTTT; v_call: TRBV19; d_call: .; clone_size: many; j_call: TRBJ2-3
cdr3_aa: CASSPFGLAGVYEQYF; cdr3_nt: TGCGCCAGCAGCCCTTTTGGACTAGCGGGAGTATATGAGCAGTACTTC; v_call: TRBV4-1; d_call: TRBD2; clone_size: .; j_call: TRBJ2-7
cdr3_aa: CASSLSAVSGQETQYF; cdr3_nt: TGTGCCAGCAGCTTAAGCGCGGTTAGCGGCCAAGAGACCCAGTACTTC; v_call: TRBV5-5; d_call: .; clone_size: .; j_call: TRBJ2-5
cdr3_aa: CASSRRDRGTEAFF; cdr3_nt: TGTGCCAGCAGCCGGAGGGACAGGGGGACTGAAGCTTTCTTT; v_call: TRBV3-1/TRBV3-2; d_call: TRBD1; clone_size: few; j_call: TRBJ1-1
cdr3_aa: CASSTRPGIQETQYF; cdr3_nt: TGCGCCAGCAGCACTCGACCAGGTATTCAAGAGACCCAGTACTTC; v_call: TRBV5-1; d_call: .; clone_size: .; j_call: TRBJ2-5
cdr3_aa: CASSQVYGQETQYF; cdr3_nt: TGTGCCAGCAGCCAAGTATACGGGCAAGAGACCCAGTACTTC; v_call: TRBV3-1/TRBV3-2; d_call: .; clone_size: .; j_call: TRBJ2-5
cdr3_aa: CASSLGRDSYEQYF; cdr3_nt: TGTGCCAGTAGTCTCGGGCGGGATTCCTACGAGCAGTACTTC; v_call: TRBV19; d_call: .; clone_size: few; j_call: TRBJ2-7
cdr3_aa: CASTSDNEQFF; cdr3_nt: TGTGCCAGCACCAGTGACAATGAGCAGTTCTTC; v_call: TRBV28; d_call: .; clone_size: .; j_call: TRBJ2-1
cdr3_aa: CASSQRGTRTGELFF; cdr3_nt: TGTGCCAGCAGCCAACGCGGGACGAGGACCGGGGAGCTGTTTTTT; v_call: TRBV3-1/TRBV3-2; d_call: .; clone_size: .; j_call: TRBJ2-2
cdr3_aa: CAARSGGGGAFF; cdr3_nt: TGTGCCGCCCGAAGCGGCGGCGGTGGAGCTTTCTTT; v_call: TRBV10-3; d_call: .; clone_size: .; j_call: TRBJ1-1